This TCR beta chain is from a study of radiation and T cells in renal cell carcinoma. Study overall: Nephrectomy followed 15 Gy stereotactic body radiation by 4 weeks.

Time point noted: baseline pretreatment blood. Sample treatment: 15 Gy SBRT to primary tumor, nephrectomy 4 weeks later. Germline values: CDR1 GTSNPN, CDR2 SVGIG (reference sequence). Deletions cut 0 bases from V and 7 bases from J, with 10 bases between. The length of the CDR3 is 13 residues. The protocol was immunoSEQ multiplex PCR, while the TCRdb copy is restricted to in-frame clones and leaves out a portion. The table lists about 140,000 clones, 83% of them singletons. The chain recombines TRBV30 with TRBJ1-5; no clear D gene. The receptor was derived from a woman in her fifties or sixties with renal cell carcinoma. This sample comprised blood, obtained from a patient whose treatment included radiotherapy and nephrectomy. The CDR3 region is CAWSVAGYQPQHF. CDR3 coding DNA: TGTGCCTGGAGTGTAGCGGGATACCAGCCCCAGCATTTT.